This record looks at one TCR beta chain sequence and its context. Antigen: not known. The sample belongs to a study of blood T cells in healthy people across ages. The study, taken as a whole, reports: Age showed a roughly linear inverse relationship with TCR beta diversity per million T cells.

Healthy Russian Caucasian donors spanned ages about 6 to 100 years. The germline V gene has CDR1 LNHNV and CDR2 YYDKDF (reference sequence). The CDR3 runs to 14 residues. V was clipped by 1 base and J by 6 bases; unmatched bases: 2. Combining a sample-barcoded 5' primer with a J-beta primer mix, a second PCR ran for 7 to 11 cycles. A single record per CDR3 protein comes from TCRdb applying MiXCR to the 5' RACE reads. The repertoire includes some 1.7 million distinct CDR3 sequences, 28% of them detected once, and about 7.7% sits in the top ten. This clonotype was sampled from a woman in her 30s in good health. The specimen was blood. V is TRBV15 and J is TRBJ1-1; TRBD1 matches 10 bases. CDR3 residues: CATSRVDRGPEAFF. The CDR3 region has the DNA TGTGCCACCAGCAGAGTCGACAGGGGGCCTGAAGCTTTCTTT.